This T cell receptor (beta chain) was identified in a study of identifying expanded T cells in peripheral blood (dated by TCRdb to between 2018 and 2021). Describing the broader study: Separate aliquots of the same genomic DNA pool were sequenced to produce technical replicates, and four replicates were compared in pairs. The full study reports these points: Both the number of clones called differentially abundant and the false-positive rate were significantly reduced by the beta-binomial model across all healthy-donor time intervals. Approximately 1.1 differentially abundant clones were flagged by the binomial model between technical replicates, whereas about 15 and 18 were flagged over two weeks and four weeks, respectively. In all healthy donors, the variance in clone template counts between samples taken around 2 weeks apart rose significantly as total template count increased. The authors expected that biological variance in healthy repertoires might rise further over much longer intervals, such as months to years.

During the collection period, no immune events, such as infections, were documented for the healthy donors. Healthy-donor blood repertoires served as a training cohort to calibrate time-dependent variance in a beta-binomial model of T-cell clone differential abundance. The training cohort comprised about ten healthy donors, 3 female and 7 male. The donors were between roughly 29 and 70 years old, with an average age of about 40 years. Whole blood from each healthy donor was obtained from a commercial supplier and was collected at three time points two to three weeks apart. For immunosequencing, genomic DNA was extracted from unsorted whole blood. Comments on this clone: The antigen it binds to is not known. Per-base quality was not reported, and no clone a single base away is much larger than it.

As encoded in the germline V gene, CDR1 is MNHEY while CDR2 is SVGAGI. The CDR3 contains 15 residues, cysteine and phenylalanine counted. Of all the DNA, just the CDR3 is kept, 45 bases in frame from base 1. For this chain, trimming is 5 bases at the V end and 0 bases at the J end, and the number of junction bases without a gene match is 6. The immunoSEQ Assay, which relies on bias-controlled multiplex PCR amplification of genomic DNA, was used to profile TCRbeta CDR3 regions. Per the original workflow: The absolute abundance of each unique TCRbeta CDR3 region was quantified after sequences were collapsed and filtered. Differential abundance was tested with a binomial (Fisher-equivalent) model and with a beta-binomial model adding time-dependent variance fitted from healthy donors. Clones with fewer than 5 combined templates were excluded, and clones with Benjamini-Hochberg FDR below 0.01 were called differentially abundant. Using the form v = (b*log(k)+a)^2, the beta-binomial variance was modeled as a function of the total template count across the two samples. Drawn from immuneACCESS, this table holds only the in-frame rearrangements with V and J called that TCRdb kept. Clones are partly lost; checked studies trace under half to an unresolved V gene and leave the rest unexplained. From that table come the V and J calls and clone size; the DNA was used to work out D and trimming. This sample is represented by approximately 97,000 clones; around 88% of them were singletons. The ten largest account for around 14% of the sample.

Here the chain combines TRBV6-5 and TRBJ2-7; 8 central bases correspond to TRBD1. Sequencing input: blood. The source is a person aged 18 to 75 in good health. At the DNA level, the sequence is TGTGCCAGCAGTACCGACAGGGGAAGCTCCTACGAGCAGTACTTC. It codes for CASSTDRGSSYEQYF.